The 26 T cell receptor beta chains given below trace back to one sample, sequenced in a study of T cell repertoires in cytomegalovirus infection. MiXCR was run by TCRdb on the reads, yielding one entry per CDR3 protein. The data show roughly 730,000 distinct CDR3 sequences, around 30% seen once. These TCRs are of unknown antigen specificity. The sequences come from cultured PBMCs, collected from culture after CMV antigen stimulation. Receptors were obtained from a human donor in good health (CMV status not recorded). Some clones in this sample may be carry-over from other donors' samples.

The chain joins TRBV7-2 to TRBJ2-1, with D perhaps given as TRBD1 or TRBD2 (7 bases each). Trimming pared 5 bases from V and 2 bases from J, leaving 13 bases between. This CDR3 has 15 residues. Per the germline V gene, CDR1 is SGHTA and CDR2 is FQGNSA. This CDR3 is CASSPQGGAYNEQFF. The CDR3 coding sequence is TGTGCCAGCAGCCCCCAGGGGGGGGCCTACAATGAGCAGTTCTTC. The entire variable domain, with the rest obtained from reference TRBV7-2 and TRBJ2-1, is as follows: GAGVSQSPSNKVTEKGKDVELRCDPISGHTALYWYRQSLGQGLEFLIYFQGNSAPDKSGLPSDRFSAERTGGSVSTLTIQRTQQEDSAVYLCASSPQGGAYNEQFFGPGTRLTVL.

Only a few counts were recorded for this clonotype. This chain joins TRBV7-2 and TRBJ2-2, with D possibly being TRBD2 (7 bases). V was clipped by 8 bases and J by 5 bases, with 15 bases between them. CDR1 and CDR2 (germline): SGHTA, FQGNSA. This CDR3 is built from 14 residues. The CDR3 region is CASLGAGHTGELFF. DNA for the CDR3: TGTGCCAGCTTGGGAGCGGGACATACCGGGGAGCTGTTTTTT.

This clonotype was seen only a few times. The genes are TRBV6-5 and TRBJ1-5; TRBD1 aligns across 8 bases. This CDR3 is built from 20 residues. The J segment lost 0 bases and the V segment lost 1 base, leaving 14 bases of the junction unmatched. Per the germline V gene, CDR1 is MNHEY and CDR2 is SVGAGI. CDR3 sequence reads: CASSYYPIGTGDYSNQPQHF. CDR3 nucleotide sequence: TGTGCCAGCAGTTACTATCCCATCGGGACAGGAGATTATAGCAATCAGCCCCAGCATTTT.

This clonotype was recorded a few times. The CDR3 reads CASSLGGQKTDTQYF. DNA for the CDR3: TGTGCCAGCAGCTTAGGCGGGCAGAAGACAGATACGCAGTATTTT. The rearrangement joins TRBV7-9 to TRBJ2-3; TRBD2 is a possible D gene (5 bases). Germline assignment: CDR1 SEHNR and CDR2 FQNEAQ (reference sequence). This CDR3 is 15 amino acids long. V was cut by 1 base and J by 3 bases, with 11 bases left in between.

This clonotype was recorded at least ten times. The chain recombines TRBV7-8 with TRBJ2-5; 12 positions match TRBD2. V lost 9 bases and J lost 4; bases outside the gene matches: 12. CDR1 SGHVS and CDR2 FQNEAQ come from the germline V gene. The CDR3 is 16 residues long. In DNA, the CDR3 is TGTGCCAGTGACCCTACTTCTAGCGGGAGGGCAGAGACCCAGTACTTC. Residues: CASDPTSSGRAETQYF.

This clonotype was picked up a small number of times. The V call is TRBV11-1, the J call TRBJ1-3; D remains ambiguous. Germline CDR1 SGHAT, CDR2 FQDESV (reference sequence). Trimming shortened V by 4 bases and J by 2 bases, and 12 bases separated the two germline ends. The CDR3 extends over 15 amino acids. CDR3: CASSYRETPGNTIYF. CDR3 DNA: TGTGCCAGCAGCTACCGGGAGACCCCTGGAAACACCATATATTTT.

In nucleotides, the CDR3 is TGTGCCAGCAGCTTTTTTCAGGGGGACTATGGCTACACCTTC. Amino acid sequence: CASSFFQGDYGYTF. The chain is built from TRBV7-9 and TRBJ1-2, with 7 bases lining up with TRBD1. V lost 3 bases and J lost 3; bases outside the gene matches: 4. Per the germline V gene, CDR1 is SEHNR and CDR2 is FQNEAQ (reference sequence). The CDR3 contains 14 residues.

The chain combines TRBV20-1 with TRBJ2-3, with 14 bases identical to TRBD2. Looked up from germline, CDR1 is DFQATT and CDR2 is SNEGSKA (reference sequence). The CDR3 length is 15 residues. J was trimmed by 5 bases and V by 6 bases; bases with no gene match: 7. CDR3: CSALGLAGVVDTQYF. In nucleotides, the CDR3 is TGCAGTGCCCTGGGACTAGCGGGAGTGGTAGATACGCAGTATTTT.

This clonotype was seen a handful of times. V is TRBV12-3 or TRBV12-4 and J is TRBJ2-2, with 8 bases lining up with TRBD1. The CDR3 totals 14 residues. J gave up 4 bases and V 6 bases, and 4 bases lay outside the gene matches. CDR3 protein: CASRDRGGTGELFF. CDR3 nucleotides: TGTGCCAGCAGAGACAGGGGAGGCACCGGGGAGCTGTTTTTT.

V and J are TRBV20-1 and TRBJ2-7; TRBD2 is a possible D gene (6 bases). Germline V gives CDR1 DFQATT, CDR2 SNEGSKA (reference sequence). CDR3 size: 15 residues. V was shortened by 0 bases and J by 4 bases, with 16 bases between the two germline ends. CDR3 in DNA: TGCAGTGCTAGAGATCAGGGCAGACTAGGGTACGAGCAGTACTTC. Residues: CSARDQGRLGYEQYF.

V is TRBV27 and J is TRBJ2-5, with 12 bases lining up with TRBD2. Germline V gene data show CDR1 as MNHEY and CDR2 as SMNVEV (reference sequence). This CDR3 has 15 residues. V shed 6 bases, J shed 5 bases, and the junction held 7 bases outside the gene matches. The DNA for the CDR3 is TGTGCCAGCAGAGCTCCGGGACTAGCGGGCGAGACCCAGTACTTC. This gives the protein CASRAPGLAGETQYF.

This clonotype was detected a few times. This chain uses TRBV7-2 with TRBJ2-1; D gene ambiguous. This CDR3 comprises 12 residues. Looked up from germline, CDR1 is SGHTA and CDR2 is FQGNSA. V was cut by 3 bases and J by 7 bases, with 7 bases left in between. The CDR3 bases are TGTGCCAGCAGCTTTCAACGTAATGAGCAGTTCTTC. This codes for CASSFQRNEQFF.

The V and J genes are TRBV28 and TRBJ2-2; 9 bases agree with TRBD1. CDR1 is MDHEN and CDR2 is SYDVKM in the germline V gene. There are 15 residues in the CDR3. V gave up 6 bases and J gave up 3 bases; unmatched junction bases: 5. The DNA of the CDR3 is TGTGCCAGCAGGGACCGGGACAGGGACACCGGGGAGCTGTTTTTT. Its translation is CASRDRDRDTGELFF.

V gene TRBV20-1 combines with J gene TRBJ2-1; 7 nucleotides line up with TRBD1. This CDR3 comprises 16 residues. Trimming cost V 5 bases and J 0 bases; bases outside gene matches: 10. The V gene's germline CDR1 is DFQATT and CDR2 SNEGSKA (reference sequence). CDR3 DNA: TGCAGTGCTTTATCGAGACAGGGCAGCTCCTACAATGAGCAGTTCTTC. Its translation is CSALSRQGSSYNEQFF.

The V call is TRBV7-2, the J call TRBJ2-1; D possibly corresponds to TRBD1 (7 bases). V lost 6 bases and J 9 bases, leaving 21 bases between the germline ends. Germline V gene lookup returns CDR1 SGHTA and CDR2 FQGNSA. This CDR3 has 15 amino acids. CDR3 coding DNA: TGTGCCAGCAGTAAACAGGGGCTCGCCGGGGGTGAGCAGTTCTTC. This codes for CASSKQGLAGGEQFF.

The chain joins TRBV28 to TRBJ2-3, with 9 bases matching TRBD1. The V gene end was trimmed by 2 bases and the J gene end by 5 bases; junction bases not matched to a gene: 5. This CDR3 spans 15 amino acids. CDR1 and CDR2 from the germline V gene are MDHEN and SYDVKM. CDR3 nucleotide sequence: TGTGCCAGCAGTTTAATGGGACAGGGAGGAGATACGCAGTATTTT. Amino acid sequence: CASSLMGQGGDTQYF.

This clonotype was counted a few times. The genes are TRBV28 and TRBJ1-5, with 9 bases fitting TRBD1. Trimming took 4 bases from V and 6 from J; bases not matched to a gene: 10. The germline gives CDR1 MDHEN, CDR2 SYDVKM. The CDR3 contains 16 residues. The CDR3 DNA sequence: TGTGCCAGCAGTTCCCCCCTACAGGGGGCGGGTCAGCCCCAGCATTTT. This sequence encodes CASSSPLQGAGQPQHF.

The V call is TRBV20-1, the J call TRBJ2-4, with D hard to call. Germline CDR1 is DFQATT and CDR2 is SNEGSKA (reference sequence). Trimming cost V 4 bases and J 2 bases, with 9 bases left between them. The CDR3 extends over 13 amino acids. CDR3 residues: CSAKYGTKNIQYF. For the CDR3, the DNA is TGCAGTGCTAAGTATGGGACCAAAAACATTCAGTACTTC.

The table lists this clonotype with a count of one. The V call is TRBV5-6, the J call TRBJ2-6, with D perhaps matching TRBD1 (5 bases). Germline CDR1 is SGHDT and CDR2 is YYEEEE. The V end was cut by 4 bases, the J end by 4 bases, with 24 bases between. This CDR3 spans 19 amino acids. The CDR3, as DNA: TGTGCCAGCAGCCCCAAGGTCTGGGCAGGGTGGTCCGGGGCCAACGTCCTGACTTTC. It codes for CASSPKVWAGWSGANVLTF.

The chain's CDR3 is CASSIPQQGNTEAFF. The CDR3 DNA reads as TGTGCCAGTAGTATCCCTCAACAGGGGAACACTGAAGCTTTCTTT. The V call is TRBV19, the J call TRBJ1-1; tentative D call: TRBD1 (6 bases). V was trimmed by 3 bases and J by 1 base, leaving 12 bases between them. In germline, CDR1 is LNHDA, CDR2 SQIVND (reference sequence). CDR3 size: 15 residues.

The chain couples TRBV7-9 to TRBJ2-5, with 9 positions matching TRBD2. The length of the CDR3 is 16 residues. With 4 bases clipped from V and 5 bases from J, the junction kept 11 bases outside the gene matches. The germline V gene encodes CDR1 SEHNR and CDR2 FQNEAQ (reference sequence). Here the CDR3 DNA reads TGTGCCAGCAGCTCCGGGACTAGCTTCCTTTCGGAGACCCAGTACTTC. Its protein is CASSSGTSFLSETQYF.

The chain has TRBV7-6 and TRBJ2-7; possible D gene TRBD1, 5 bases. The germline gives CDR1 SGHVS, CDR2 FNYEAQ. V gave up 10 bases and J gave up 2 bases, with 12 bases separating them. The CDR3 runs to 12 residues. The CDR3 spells CATSGSTYEQYF. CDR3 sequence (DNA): TGTGCCACCTCAGGGTCCACCTACGAGCAGTACTTC.

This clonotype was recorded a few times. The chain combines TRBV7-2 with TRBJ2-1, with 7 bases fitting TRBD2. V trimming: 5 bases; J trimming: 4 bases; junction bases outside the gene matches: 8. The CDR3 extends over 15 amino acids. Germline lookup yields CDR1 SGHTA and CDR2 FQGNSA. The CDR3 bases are TGTGCCAGCAGCCGGCGGGACTACGGGTACAATGAGCAGTTCTTC. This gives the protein CASSRRDYGYNEQFF.

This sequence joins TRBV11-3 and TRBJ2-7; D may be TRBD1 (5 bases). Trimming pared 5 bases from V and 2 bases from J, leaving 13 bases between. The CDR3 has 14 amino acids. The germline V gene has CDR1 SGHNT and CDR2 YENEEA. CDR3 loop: CASSPRAGPYEQYF. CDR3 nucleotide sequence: TGTGCCAGCAGCCCACGGGCAGGGCCCTACGAGCAGTACTTC.

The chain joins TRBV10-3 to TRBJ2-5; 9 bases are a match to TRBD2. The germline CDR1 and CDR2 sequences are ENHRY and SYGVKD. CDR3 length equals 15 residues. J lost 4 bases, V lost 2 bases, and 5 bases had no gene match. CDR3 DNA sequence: TGTGCCATCAGTGAGCCCCTAGCGGGGAGAGAGACCCAGTACTTC. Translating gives CAISEPLAGRETQYF.

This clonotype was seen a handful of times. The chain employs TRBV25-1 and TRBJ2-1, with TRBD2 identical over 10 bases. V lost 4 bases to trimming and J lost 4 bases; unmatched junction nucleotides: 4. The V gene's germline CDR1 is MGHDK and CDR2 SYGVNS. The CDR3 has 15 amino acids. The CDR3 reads CASSGLAGVYNEQFF. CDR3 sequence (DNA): TGTGCCAGCAGTGGCCTAGCGGGGGTGTACAATGAGCAGTTCTTC.